This note documents a single T cell receptor beta chain sequence. Its antigen is still unknown. Different DNA sequences within this sample yield the same CDR3. These data originate in a study of shared clonotypes between healthy human individuals. Study findings and constraints: All-four-donor shared clonotypes had higher generation probabilities than non-shared clonotypes did.

The germline gives CDR1 LGHNA, CDR2 YSLEER. This CDR3 contains 15 residues. V shed 2 bases and J 3 bases; nucleotides not matched to a gene: 2. Donors were healthy HIV-negative adults without recent acute infections or vaccinations. Sorted-subset replicate PCR reactions contained approximately 190 ng DNA, corresponding to tens of thousands of T cell genomes. The method was immunoSEQ multiplex PCR; TCRdb's version includes in-frame clones alone and lacks a portion of them. The table lists roughly 1,000,000 clones, roughly 74% of them singletons. J is TRBJ2-1 and V is TRBV4-3; 9 bases agree with TRBD2. The TCR was taken from a man younger than 35 in good health. Some clones in this sample may be carry-over from other donors' samples. Material: memory CD4+ T cells from PBMCs. Subset in this sample: CD45RA-negative fraction. The CDR3 DNA is TGCGCCAGCAGCCAAACGACTAGCGGCTACAATGAGCAGTTCTTC. This translates into CASSQTTSGYNEQFF.